This TCR beta chain was retrieved from a study of blood T cells in healthy people across ages. V lost 5 bases to trimming and J lost 3 bases, with 11 bases between them. This CDR3 has 13 residues. CDR1 and CDR2 (germline): SEHNR, FQNEAQ (reference sequence). All donors came from Russia, were Caucasian and healthy, and spanned ages about 6 to 100. Next came a second PCR, run for about 6 to 11 cycles, which used a sample-barcoded 5' primer along with a J-beta primer mix. MiXCR, run by TCRdb on the 5' RACE reads, gives a single entry per CDR3 protein. The sample yields roughly 1,800,000 distinct CDR3 sequences, around half seen once.

The chain has TRBV7-9 and TRBJ2-7; TRBD2 might be the D (5 bases). The source is a woman aged 40 to 55 in good health. Material: blood. This CDR3 reads CASSAPGNYEQYF. Here the CDR3 DNA reads TGTGCCAGCAGCGCGCCGGGAAACTACGAGCAGTACTTC.